The 17 T cell receptor beta chains below all came from one sample that was sequenced in a study of T cells in Graves' hyperthyroidism and ophthalmopathy. Amplified regions were TCR beta CDR3 sequences from RNA transcripts. The TCR CDR3 was amplified in a first-round RT-PCR using the HTBI primer set. Each CDR3 protein is one row after TCRdb ran MiXCR on the multiplex PCR reads. The repertoire holds hundreds of thousands of distinct CDR3 sequences, with less than 20% as singletons. Sequencing was done on a sample of blood. These receptors came from a woman under 30 with Graves' ophthalmopathy.

This clonotype was observed many times. The chain uses TRBV3-1 and TRBJ1-2; no definite D call. The germline V gene encodes CDR1 LGHDT and CDR2 YNNKEL (reference sequence). This CDR3 has 12 amino acids. V dropped 0 bases and J dropped 6 bases, with 5 bases sitting between them. As DNA, the CDR3 is TGTGCCAGCAGCCAAGATGCAAATGGCTACACCTTC. Residues: CASSQDANGYTF.

This clonotype was counted ten times or more. The rearrangement joins TRBV2 to TRBJ1-4; D perhaps matches TRBD1 (5 bases). Per the germline V gene, CDR1 is SNHLY and CDR2 is FYNNEI. CDR3 length: 14 residues. The V end was cut by 0 bases, the J end by 7 bases, with 9 bases between. CDR3 region: CASSEAGVGEKLFF. The CDR3 region has the DNA TGTGCCAGCAGTGAAGCGGGGGTTGGTGAAAAACTGTTTTTT.

In its sample, this clonotype was seen many times. An end of the junction differs from the germline gene, which may be a read error. This chain joins TRBV7-7 and TRBJ2-1, with unresolved D. The CDR3 extends over 16 amino acids. Germline lookup yields CDR1 SSHAT and CDR2 FNYEAQ (reference sequence). The CDR3 protein is CASSLDRRSLGNEQFF. The DNA of the CDR3 is TGTGCTAGCAGCTTAGATCGGCGGTCGCTCGGCAATGAGCAGTTCTTC.

This clonotype was recorded many times. The J gene is TRBJ2-6, the V gene TRBV27; no firm D call. V lost 8 bases, J lost 1 base, and 15 bases lay in between. The CDR3 contains 16 residues. Germline-derived CDR1 and CDR2 are MNHEY and SMNVEV (reference sequence). The CDR3, as DNA: TGTGCCAGCGGCTGGACGTATATTTCTGGGGCCAACGTCCTGACTTTC. Translated: CASGWTYISGANVLTF.

This clonotype has a count of ten or more. This chain joins TRBV12-3 or TRBV12-4 and TRBJ2-7; the D gene is possibly TRBD2 (6 bases). This CDR3 is built from 14 residues. V shed 5 bases and J shed 2 bases, with 13 bases lying between them. The CDR3 nucleotides are TGTGCCAGCAGTCCAGCCGGGACTCCCTACGAGCAGTACTTC. Translated: CASSPAGTPYEQYF.

This clonotype was recorded at least ten times. The chain carries TRBV5-1 and TRBJ2-7, with 7 bases identical to TRBD2. This CDR3 has 14 residues. Per germline, CDR1 SGHRS and CDR2 YFSETQ. Losses at the gene ends were 4 bases for V and 6 bases for J; bases not matched to a gene: 10. As DNA, the CDR3 is TGCGCCAGCAGCCCGCTGGCGGGAGCGGTCGAGCAGTACTTC. Amino acids: CASSPLAGAVEQYF.

This clonotype has ten or more counts. The chain uses TRBV10-3 and TRBJ2-7; D not certain. The ends were cut back, 0 bases at V and 1 base at J, with 10 bases in the middle. The CDR3 consists of 15 residues. Germline V CDR1 and CDR2: ENHRY, SYGVKD. CDR3 sequence (DNA): TGTGCCATCAGTGAGTCGACGGACGGGTCCTACGAGCAGTACTTC. Protein product: CAISESTDGSYEQYF.

There are many counts of this clonotype. V gene TRBV18 combines with J gene TRBJ2-5; TRBD2 agrees at 10 bases. With 2 bases clipped from V and 0 bases from J, the junction kept 3 bases outside the gene matches. This CDR3 is built from 16 residues. Germline CDR1 is KGHSH and CDR2 is LQKENI. The DNA of the CDR3 is TGTGCCAGCTCACCAACTAGCGGGGCATACCAAGAGACCCAGTACTTC. This gives the protein CASSPTSGAYQETQYF.

This clonotype showed up many times. The chain links TRBV28 to TRBJ1-1; D gene unclear. Germline values: CDR1 MDHEN, CDR2 SYDVKM. CDR3 length: 14 residues. V was cut by 2 bases and J by 5 bases, with 12 bases left in between. The CDR3 here is CASSLVPGRTEAFF. CDR3 in DNA: TGTGCCAGCAGTTTAGTGCCCGGACGGACTGAAGCTTTCTTT.

Many counts were recorded for this clonotype. The J gene is TRBJ2-7, the V gene TRBV6-1; 7 bases match TRBD2. Germline V gene data show CDR1 as MNHNS and CDR2 as SASEGT. The CDR3 has 14 residues. The junction had 9 bases not matched to a gene; V was cut back by 5 bases and J by 5 bases. CDR3 loop: CASSWSGDADEQYF. CDR3 nucleotides: TGTGCCAGCAGTTGGAGCGGGGATGCAGACGAGCAGTACTTC.

In its sample, this clonotype was seen many times. This rearrangement joins TRBV10-3 to TRBJ1-1; a weak D match, TRBD1 (5 bases). Germline CDR1 ENHRY, CDR2 SYGVKD. This CDR3 region has 13 residues. The V gene lost 10 bases and the J gene lost 2 bases, with 14 bases spanning the gap. The CDR3 protein is CATNQGANTEAFF. The CDR3 DNA sequence: TGTGCCACGAATCAGGGAGCCAACACTGAAGCTTTCTTT.

This clonotype was seen a handful of times. A read error may explain this, as a much larger clone is one base away. The missing conserved phenylalanine or tryptophan at the end of this CDR3 makes a read error likely. The genes are TRBV28 and TRBJ2-7, with 7 nucleotides matching TRBD2. The V gene's germline CDR1 is MDHEN and CDR2 SYDVKM. Germline trimming cut 4 bases from V and 4 bases from J; bases unmatched to any gene: 16. CDR3 length: 17 residues. The DNA for the CDR3 is TGTGCCAGCAGTTCCCTCAGAGGGAGGGCCTCGGGGTACGAGCAGTACCTC. It translates to CASSSLRGRASGYEQYL.

This clonotype was detected once. The chain combines TRBV20-1 with TRBJ2-5, with TRBD2 matching over 7 bases. There are 13 residues in the CDR3. The ends lost 3 bases at V and 4 bases at J; junction bases unmatched: 5. Germline values: CDR1 DFQATT, CDR2 SNEGSKA (reference sequence). The CDR3 is CSARTSYSETQYF. CDR3 bases: TGCAGTGCTAGGACTAGCTATTCAGAGACCCAGTACTTC.

This clonotype turned up a few times. Since a much larger clone is just one base distant, this may be a read error. The chain links TRBV20-1 to TRBJ2-7; D might be TRBD2 (5 bases). V was cut by 6 bases and J by 1 base, with 19 bases left in between. The CDR3 extends over 15 amino acids. Germline CDR1 reads DFQATT; CDR2 reads SNEGSKA (reference sequence). CDR3 coding DNA: TGCAGTGCCAGGCGGCGGGTCGGCGCATCCTACGAGCAGTACTTC. Its protein product is CSARRRVGASYEQYF.

At least ten counts were recorded for this clonotype. The chain combines TRBV19 with TRBJ1-5, with 7 bases that match TRBD1. V lost 8 bases and J lost 5; bases outside the gene matches: 6. CDR1 and CDR2 (germline): LNHDA, SQIVND (reference sequence). The CDR3 totals 13 residues. In DNA form, the CDR3 reads TGTGCCAGTCCCAGGGGGTGGGATCAGCCCCAGCATTTT. It is translated as CASPRGWDQPQHF.

The J gene is TRBJ2-7, the V gene TRBV28; 9 positions agree with TRBD1. The J segment lost 9 bases and the V segment lost 6 bases, leaving 6 bases of the junction unmatched. This CDR3 spans 12 amino acids. CDR1 is MDHEN and CDR2 is SYDVKM in the germline V gene. CDR3 region: CASRGQGTAQYF. CDR3 DNA sequence: TGTGCCAGCAGAGGACAGGGGACAGCGCAGTACTTC.

On this clonotype: Possible read error: a much larger clone is one base away. The CDR3 region has the DNA TGTGCCAGCAGTCAAGACATGGCTTATAATTCACCCCCCCACTTT. Translation: CASSQDMAYNSPPHF. The chain has TRBV12-3 or TRBV12-4 and TRBJ1-6; the D is unclear. There are 15 residues in the CDR3.